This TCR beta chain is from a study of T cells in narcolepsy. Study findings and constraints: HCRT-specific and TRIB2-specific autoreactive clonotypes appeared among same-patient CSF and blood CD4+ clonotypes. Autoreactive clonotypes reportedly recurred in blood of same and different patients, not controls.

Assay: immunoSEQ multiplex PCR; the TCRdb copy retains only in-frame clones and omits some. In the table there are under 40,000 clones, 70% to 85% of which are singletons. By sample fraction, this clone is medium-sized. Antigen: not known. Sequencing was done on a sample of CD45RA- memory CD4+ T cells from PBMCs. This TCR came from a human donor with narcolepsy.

CDR3: CASSERQGGSTDTQYF. The CDR3 DNA sequence: TGTGCCAGCAGCGAGAGGCAGGGCGGGAGCACAGATACGCAGTATTTT. The chain links TRBV7-2 to TRBJ2-3; D is possibly TRBD1 or TRBD2 (5 bases each). This CDR3 is 16 amino acids long. Germline V gene data show CDR1 as SGHTA and CDR2 as FQGNSA. Trimming cost V 5 bases and J 0 bases, with 15 bases left between them.